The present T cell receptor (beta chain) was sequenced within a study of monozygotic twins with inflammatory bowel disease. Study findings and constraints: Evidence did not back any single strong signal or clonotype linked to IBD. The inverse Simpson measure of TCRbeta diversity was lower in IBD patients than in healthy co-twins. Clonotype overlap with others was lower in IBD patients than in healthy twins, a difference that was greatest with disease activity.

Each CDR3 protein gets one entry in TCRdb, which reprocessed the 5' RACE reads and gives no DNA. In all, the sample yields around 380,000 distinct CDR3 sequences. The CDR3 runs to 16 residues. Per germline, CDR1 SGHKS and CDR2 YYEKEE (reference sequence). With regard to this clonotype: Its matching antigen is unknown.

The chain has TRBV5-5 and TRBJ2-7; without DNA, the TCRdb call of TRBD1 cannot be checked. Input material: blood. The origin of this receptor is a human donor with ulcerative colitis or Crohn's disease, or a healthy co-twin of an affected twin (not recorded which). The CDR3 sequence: CASSLPLGHETYEQYF. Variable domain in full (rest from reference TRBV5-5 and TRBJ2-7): DAGVTQSPTHLIKTRGQQVTLRCSPISGHKSVSWYQQVLGQGPQFIFQYYEKEERGRGNFPDRFSARQFPNYSSELNVNALLLGDSALYLCASSLPLGHETYEQYFGPGTRLTVT.